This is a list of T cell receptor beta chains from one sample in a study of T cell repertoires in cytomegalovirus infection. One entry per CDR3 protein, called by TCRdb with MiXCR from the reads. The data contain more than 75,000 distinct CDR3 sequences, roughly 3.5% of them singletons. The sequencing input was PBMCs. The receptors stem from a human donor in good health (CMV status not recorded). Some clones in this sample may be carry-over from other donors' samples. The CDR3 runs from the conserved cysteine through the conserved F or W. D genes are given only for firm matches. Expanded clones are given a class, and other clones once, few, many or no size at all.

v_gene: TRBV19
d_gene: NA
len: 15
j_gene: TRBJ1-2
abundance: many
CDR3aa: CASSLPGHTNYGYTF
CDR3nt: TGTGCCAGTAGTCTTCCGGGGCATACTAACTATGGCTACACCTTC

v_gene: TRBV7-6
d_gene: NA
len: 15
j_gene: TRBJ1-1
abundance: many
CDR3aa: CASSPARVLNTEAFF
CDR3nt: TGTGCCAGCAGCCCCGCACGGGTCCTAAACACTGAAGCTTTCTTT

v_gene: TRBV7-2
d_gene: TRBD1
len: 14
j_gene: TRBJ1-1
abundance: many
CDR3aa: CASSLRQGITEAFF
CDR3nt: TGTGCCAGCAGCCTACGACAGGGGATCACTGAAGCTTTCTTT

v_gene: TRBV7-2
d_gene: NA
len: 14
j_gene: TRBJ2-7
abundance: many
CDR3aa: CASSLARVYHEQYF
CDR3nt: TGTGCCAGCAGCTTAGCGAGGGTTTACCACGAGCAGTACTTC

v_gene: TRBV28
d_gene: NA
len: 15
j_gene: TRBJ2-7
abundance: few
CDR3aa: CASRSRFGGSYEQYF
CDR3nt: TGTGCCAGCAGGTCCCGTTTTGGGGGTTCCTACGAGCAGTACTTC

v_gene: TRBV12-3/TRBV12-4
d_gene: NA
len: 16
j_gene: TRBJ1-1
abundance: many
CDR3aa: CASSLALIVRNTEAFF
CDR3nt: TGTGCCAGCAGTTTAGCTTTAATAGTTAGGAACACTGAAGCTTTCTTT

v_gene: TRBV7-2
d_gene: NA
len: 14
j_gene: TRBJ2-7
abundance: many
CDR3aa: CASSLWYTSYEQYF
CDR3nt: TGTGCCAGCAGCTTATGGTACACGAGCTACGAGCAGTACTTC

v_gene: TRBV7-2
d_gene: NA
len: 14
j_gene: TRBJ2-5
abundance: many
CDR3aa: CASSLSRESETQYF
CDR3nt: TGTGCCAGCAGCTTAAGCCGGGAATCGGAGACCCAGTACTTC

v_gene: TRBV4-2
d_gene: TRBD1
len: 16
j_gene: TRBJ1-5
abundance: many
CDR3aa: CASSQDATGGNQPQHF
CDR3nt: TGTGCCAGCAGCCAAGACGCGACAGGGGGAAATCAGCCCCAGCATTTT

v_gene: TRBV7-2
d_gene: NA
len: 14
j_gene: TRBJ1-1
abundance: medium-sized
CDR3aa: CASSLFSKNTEAFF
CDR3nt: TGTGCCAGCAGCTTATTCTCCAAGAACACTGAAGCTTTCTTT

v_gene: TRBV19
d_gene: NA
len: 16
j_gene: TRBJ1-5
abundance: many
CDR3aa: CASSITQQYSNQPQHF
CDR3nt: TGTGCCAGTAGTATAACGCAGCAATATAGCAATCAGCCCCAGCATTTT

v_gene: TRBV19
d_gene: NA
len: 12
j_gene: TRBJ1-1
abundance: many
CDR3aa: CASNRDNGEAFF
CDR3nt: TGTGCCAGTAACCGGGACAACGGTGAAGCTTTCTTT

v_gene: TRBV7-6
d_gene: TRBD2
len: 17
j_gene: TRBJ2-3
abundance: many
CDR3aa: CASSPGLAGSTTDTQYF
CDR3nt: TGTGCCAGCAGCCCAGGACTAGCGGGATCGACCACAGATACGCAGTATTTT

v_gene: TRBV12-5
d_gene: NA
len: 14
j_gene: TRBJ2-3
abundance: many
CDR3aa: CASGTGTDTDTQYF
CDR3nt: TGTGCTAGTGGAACCGGGACGGATACAGATACGCAGTATTTT

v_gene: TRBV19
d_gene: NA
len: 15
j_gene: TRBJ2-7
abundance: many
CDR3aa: CASSIDLGTPYEQYF
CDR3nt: TGTGCCAGTAGTATAGATCTGGGGACACCTTACGAGCAGTACTTC

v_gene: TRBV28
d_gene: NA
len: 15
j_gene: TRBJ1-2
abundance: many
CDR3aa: CASSLAREGFYGYTF
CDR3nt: TGTGCCAGCAGTTTGGCCAGGGAAGGTTTTTATGGCTACACCTTC

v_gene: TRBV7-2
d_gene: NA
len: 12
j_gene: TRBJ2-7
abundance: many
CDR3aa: CASSAQGYEQYF
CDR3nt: TGTGCCAGCAGCGCACAGGGCTACGAGCAGTACTTC

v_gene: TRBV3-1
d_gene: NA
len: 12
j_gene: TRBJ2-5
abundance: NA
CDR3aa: CASSLYREKRRF
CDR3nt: TGTGCCAGCAGCCTGTACCGGGAAAAGAGGCGCTTC

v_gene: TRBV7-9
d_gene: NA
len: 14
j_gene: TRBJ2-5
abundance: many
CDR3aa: CASSFGPARETQYF
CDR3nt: TGTGCCAGCAGCTTCGGACCAGCAAGGGAGACCCAGTACTTC

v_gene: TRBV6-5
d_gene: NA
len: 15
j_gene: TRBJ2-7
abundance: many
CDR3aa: CASSYSSLGSYEQYF
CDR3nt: TGTGCCAGCAGTTACTCGTCTCTGGGGAGCTACGAGCAGTACTTC

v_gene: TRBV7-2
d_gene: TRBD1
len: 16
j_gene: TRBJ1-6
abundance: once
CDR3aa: CASSFEGTGGSSPLHF
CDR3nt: TGTGCCAGCAGCTTCGAGGGGACAGGGGGCAGTTCACCCCTGCACTTT

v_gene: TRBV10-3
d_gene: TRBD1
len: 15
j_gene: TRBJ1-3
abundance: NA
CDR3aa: CAISGTGGSGNTIYF
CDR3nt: TGTGCCATCAGTGGTACAGGGGGCTCTGGAAACACCATATATTTT

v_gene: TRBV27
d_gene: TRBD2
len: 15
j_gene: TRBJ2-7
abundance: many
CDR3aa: CASSLRRGSSYEQYF
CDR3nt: TGTGCCAGCAGTTTAAGGCGGGGGAGCTCCTACGAGCAGTACTTC

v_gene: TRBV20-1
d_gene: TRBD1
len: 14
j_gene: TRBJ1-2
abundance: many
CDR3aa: CSAKPGQGEYGYTF
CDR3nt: TGCAGTGCAAAACCTGGACAGGGAGAGTATGGCTACACCTTC

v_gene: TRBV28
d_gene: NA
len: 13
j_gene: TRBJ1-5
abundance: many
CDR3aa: CASSSPINQPQHF
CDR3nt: TGTGCCAGCAGCTCCCCCATCAATCAGCCCCAGCATTTT

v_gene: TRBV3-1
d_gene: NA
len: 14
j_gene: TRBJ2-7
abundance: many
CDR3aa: CASSPLDSSYEQYF
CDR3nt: TGTGCCAGCAGCCCGCTGGACAGCTCCTACGAGCAGTACTTC

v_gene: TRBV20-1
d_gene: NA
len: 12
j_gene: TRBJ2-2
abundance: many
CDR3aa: CSARDSVGELFF
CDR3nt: TGCAGTGCTAGAGATAGCGTCGGGGAGCTGTTTTTT

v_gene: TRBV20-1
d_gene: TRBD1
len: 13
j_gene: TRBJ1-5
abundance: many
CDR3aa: CSARDTGDQPQHF
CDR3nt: TGCAGTGCTAGAGATACAGGGGATCAGCCCCAGCATTTT